This TCR beta chain was captured by sequencing in a study of cytomegalovirus exposure and HLA in healthy donors. Study observations and caveats: Presence/absence analyses assumed roughly uniform sequencing depth across donors, which may not hold.

PCR primers comprised 60 Vbeta and 13 Jbeta primers. Generated by immunoSEQ multiplex PCR, the TCRdb table keeps only in-frame clones and is missing some. The table includes some 180,000 clones, approximately 80% detected once. Participants comprised healthy donors of bone marrow. Details on this clone: The antigen is unknown.

The germline gives CDR1 LNHDA, CDR2 SQIVND (reference sequence). CDR3 length: 14 amino acids. The ends lost 6 bases at V and 4 bases at J; junction bases unmatched: 5. The sequenced sample consisted of PBMCs. This sequence joins TRBV19 and TRBJ2-5, with TRBD1 matching over 10 bases. The TCR was taken from a man aged 18 to 30 in good health and CMV-seronegative. DNA for the CDR3: TGTGCCAGTAGCCCGACAGGGGGCGCAGAGACCCAGTACTTC. It codes for CASSPTGGAETQYF.